Reported below is one TCR beta chain. No antigen is known for it. It has no much larger one-base neighbor in the sample; base qualities were not kept. The V end gives up 1 base and the J end 7 bases, leaving 6 bases in the junction not matched to a gene. CDR1 and CDR2 are drawn from the germline V gene (reference sequence): DFQATT, SNEGSKA. Taken from cysteine to phenylalanine, the CDR3 has 13 residues. Only the CDR3 portion is preserved as DNA: 39 bases, with reading frame beginning at the first base. Systemically healthy Caucasian individuals from Russia, around 39 in total and aged 6 to 90 years, were included as donors. Approximately 10 milliliters of peripheral blood were collected from each donor into EDTA-treated Vacutainer tubes. Ficoll-Paque density-gradient centrifugation was used to isolate PBMCs, with at least 6.5 million per sample. Trizol reagent was used to extract total RNA from the PBMCs, yielding at least 6 micrograms per sample. The percentages of naive CD45RAhigh/CD27high T cells were determined by flow cytometry on a PBMC aliquot from every donor.

The entry originates in a study of blood T cells in healthy people across ages (dated by TCRdb to 2013 to 2016). A note on the overall study: Template switching captured roughly one uniquely barcoded TCR beta cDNA molecule per two T cells in model experiments. The donors were split into four age groups: young (average about 16 years), middle-aged (around 37), aged (62) and long-lived (approximately 80). To track age-related changes in TCR beta repertoire diversity, the study relied on deep sequencing normalized with unique cDNA molecular identifiers. Using the same blood draw, the study looked at two additional independent replicas of 1 million unique cDNA reads for two donors, one aged 18 to 30 and the other aged 80 or older. To avoid experimental bias, donors of different ages were randomly spread across the sequencing lanes. Results and caveats for the whole study, not just this receptor: Total diversity estimates from one million sequenced T cells were considered lower bounds and underestimates. As age increased, observed TCR beta diversity per million T cells dropped in a roughly linear way, and a significant reduction was already evident by age approximately 40. Donor CMV infection status was unknown, potentially confounding age-related changes in expanded clonotypes. Because profiling used bulk unsorted PBMCs, naive and antigen-experienced compartments could not be compared conclusively. The long-lived group showed more naive CD4+ T cells, fewer expanded clones and increased TCR diversity than the aged group, suggesting age selection. The percentage of naive T cells measured by flow cytometry correlated strongly with observed TCR beta diversity.

Libraries were built with 5' RACE. TCRdb lists the instrument as Illumina HiSeq 2500. A second PCR of roughly 7 to 11 cycles was performed with a sample-barcoded 5' primer and a J-beta primer mix. A template-switch 5' adaptor carrying 12 random nucleotides introduced a unique molecular identifier onto each TCR beta cDNA molecule. At least 2.5 million CDR3-containing paired-end reads were obtained from each sample. The Mint cDNA synthesis kit, primed by a TRBC-specific oligonucleotide, was used to synthesize first-strand cDNA from all RNA. Following uracil-DNA glycosylase treatment, a first 18-cycle PCR with universal primers M1SS and BC2_uni_R was performed on all cDNA. The published analysis was carried out like this. For normalization, 1 million high-quality reads, each with a distinct molecular identifier, were randomly selected from each sample. Reads sharing molecular identifiers were discarded rather than binned into consensus sequences. MiTCR, set to a Q25 quality threshold and the strictest error-elimination algorithm, was used for CDR3 identification, clonotype clustering and error correction. Lower-bound total TCR beta diversity was estimated with a nonparametric unseen species model using Euler transformation. TCRdb reanalyzed the raw reads on its own, using fastp at Q25 for trimming and MiXCR for clone calling, and kept in-frame beta chains. Rows are unified per CDR3 protein, each entry keeping the most common DNA and genes. Here the V and J calls rest on TCRdb's processing, not on the authors' analysis. For this sample the table gives roughly 1.5 million distinct CDR3 sequences, of which about 42% were detected only once. The ten largest clonotypes hold just over 4% of the sample.

The receptor chain draws on TRBV20-1 and TRBJ1-1; 7 middle bases align to TRBD1. The receptor comes from a woman between 18 and 29 years old in good health. Material for sequencing was blood. In nucleotide form, the sequence is TGCAGTGCTAGAGCCAGGGGGTTGGATGAAGCTTTCTTT. Its protein product is CSARARGLDEAFF.